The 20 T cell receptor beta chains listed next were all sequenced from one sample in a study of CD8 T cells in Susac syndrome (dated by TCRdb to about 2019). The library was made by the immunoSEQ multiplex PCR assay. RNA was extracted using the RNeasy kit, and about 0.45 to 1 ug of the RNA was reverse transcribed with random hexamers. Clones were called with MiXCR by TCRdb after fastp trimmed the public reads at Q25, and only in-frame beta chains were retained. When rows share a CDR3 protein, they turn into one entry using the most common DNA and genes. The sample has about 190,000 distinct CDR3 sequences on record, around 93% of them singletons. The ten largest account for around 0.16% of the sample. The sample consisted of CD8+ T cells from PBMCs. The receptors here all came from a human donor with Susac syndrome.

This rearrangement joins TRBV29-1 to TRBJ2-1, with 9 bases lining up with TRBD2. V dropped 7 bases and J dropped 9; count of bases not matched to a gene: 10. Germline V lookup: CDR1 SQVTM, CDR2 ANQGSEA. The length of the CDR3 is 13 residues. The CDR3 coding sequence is TGCAGCGAAGTAGCGGGAGCCAGTGGTGAGCAGTTCTTC. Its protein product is CSEVAGASGEQFF.

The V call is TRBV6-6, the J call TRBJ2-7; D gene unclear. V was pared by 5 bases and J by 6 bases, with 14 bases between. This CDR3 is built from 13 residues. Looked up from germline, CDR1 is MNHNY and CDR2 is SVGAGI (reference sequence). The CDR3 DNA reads TGTGCCAGCAGTCCCCGGATTGGCGGCGAGCAGTACTTC. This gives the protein CASSPRIGGEQYF.

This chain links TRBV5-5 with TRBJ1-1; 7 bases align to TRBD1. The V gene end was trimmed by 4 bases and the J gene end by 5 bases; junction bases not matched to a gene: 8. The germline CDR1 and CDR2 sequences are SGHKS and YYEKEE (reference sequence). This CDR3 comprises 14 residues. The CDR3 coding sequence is TGTGCCAGCAGCATTAACAGGGGCTATACTGAAGCTTTCTTT. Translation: CASSINRGYTEAFF.

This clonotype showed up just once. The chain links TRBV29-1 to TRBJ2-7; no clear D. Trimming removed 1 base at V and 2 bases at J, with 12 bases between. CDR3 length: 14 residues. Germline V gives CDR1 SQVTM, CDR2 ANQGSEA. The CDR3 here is CSVEGPGTTYEQYF. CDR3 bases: TGCAGCGTTGAAGGGCCGGGCACAACCTACGAGCAGTACTTC.

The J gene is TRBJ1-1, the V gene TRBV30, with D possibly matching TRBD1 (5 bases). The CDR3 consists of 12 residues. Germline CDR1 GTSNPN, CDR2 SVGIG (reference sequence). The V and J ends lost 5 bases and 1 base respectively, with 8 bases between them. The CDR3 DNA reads TGTGCCTGGGGGACGGCGAACACTGAAGCTTTCTTT. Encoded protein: CAWGTANTEAFF.

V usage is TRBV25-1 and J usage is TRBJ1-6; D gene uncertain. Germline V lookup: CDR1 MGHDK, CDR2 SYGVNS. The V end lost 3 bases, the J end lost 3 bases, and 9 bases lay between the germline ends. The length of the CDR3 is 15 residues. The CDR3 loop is CASSDPDLYNSPLHF. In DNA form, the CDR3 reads TGTGCCAGCAGTGATCCGGACCTCTATAATTCACCCCTCCACTTT.

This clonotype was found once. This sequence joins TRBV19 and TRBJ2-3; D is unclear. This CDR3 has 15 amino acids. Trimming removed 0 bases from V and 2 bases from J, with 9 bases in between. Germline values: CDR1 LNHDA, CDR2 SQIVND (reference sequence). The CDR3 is CASSIDLMATDTQYF. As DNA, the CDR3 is TGTGCCAGTAGTATAGATCTGATGGCCACAGATACGCAGTATTTT.

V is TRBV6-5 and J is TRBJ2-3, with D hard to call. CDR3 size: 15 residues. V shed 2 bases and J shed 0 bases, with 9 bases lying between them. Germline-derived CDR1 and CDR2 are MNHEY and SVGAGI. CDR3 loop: CASSYGRTSTDTQYF. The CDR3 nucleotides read TGTGCCAGCAGTTACGGCAGAACTAGCACAGATACGCAGTATTTT.

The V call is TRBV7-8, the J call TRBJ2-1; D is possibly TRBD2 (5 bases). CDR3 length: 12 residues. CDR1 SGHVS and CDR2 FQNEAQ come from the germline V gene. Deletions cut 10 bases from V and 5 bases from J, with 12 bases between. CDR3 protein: CATGVGHNEQFF. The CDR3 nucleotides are TGTGCCACCGGGGTAGGGCACAATGAGCAGTTCTTC. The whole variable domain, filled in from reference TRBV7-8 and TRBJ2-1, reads GAGVSQSPRYKVAKRGQDVALRCDPISGHVSLFWYQQALGQGPEFLTYFQNEAQLDKSGLPSDRFFAERPEGSVSTLKIQRTQQEDSAVYLCATGVGHNEQFFGPGTRLTVL.

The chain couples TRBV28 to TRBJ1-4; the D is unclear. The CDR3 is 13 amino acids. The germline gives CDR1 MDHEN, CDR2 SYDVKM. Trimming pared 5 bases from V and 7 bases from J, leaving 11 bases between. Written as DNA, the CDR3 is TGTGCCAGCAGTCCGGTGTTCGGTGAAAAACTGTTTTTT. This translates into CASSPVFGEKLFF. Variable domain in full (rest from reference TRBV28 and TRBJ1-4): DVKVTQSSRYLVKRTGEKVFLECVQDMDHENMFWYRQDPGLGLRLIYFSYDVKMKEKGDIPEGYSVSREKKERFSLILESASTNQTSMYLCASSPVFGEKLFFGSGTQLSVL.

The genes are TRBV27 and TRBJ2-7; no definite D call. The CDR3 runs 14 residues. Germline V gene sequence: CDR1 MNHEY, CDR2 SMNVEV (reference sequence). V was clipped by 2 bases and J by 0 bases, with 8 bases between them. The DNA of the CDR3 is TGTGCCAGCAGTTTAGTTTGGAGCTCCTACGAGCAGTACTTC. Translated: CASSLVWSSYEQYF.

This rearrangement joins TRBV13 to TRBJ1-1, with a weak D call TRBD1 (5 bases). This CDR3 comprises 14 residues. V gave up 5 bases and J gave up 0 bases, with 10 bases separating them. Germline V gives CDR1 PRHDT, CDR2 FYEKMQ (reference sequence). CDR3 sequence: CASSPRQLNTEAFF. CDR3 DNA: TGTGCCAGCAGCCCCCGACAGCTGAACACTGAAGCTTTCTTT.

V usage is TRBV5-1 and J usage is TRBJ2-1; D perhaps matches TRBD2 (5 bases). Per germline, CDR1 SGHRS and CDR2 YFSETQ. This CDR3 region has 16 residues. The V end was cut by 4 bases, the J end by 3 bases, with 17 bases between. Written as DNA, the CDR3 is TGCGCCAGCAGCCCCCCCGGAGCGGATAACTACAATGAGCAGTTCTTC. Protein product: CASSPPGADNYNEQFF. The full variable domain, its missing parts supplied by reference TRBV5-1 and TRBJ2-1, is KAGVTQTPRYLIKTRGQQVTLSCSPISGHRSVSWYQQTPGQGLQFLFEYFSETQRNKGNFPGRFSGRQFSNSRSEMNVSTLELGDSALYLCASSPPGADNYNEQFFGPGTRLTVL.

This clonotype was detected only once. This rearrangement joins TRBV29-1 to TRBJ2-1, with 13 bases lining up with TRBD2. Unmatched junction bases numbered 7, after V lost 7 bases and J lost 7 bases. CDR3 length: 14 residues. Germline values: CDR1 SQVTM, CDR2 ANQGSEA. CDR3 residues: CSAPWTSGRNEQFF. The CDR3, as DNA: TGCAGCGCTCCCTGGACTAGCGGGAGAAATGAGCAGTTCTTC.

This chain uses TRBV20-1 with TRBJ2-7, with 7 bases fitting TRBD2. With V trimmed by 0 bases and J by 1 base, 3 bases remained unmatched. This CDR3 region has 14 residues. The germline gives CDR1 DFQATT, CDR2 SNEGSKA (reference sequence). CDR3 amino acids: CSARDPSGSYEQYF. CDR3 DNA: TGCAGTGCTAGAGACCCTAGCGGTTCCTACGAGCAGTACTTC.

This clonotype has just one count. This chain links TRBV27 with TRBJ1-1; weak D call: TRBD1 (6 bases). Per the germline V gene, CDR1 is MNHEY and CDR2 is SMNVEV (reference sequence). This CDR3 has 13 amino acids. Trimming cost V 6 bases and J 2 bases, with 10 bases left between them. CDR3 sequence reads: CASRKGQNTEAFF. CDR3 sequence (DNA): TGTGCCAGCAGGAAGGGACAAAACACTGAAGCTTTCTTT.

The CDR3 loop reads CASSDNSPLHF. The CDR3 DNA is TGTGCCAGCAGTGATAATTCACCCCTCCACTTT. The V gene is TRBV12-3 or TRBV12-4, the J gene TRBJ1-6, with D unclear. The CDR3 extends over 11 amino acids. V was clipped by 5 bases and J by 5 bases, with 1 base between them.

The CDR3 reads CASSLIGQPYEQYF. The CDR3 DNA is TGTGCCAGCAGTTTAATAGGACAGCCCTACGAGCAGTACTTC. The V gene is TRBV27, the J gene TRBJ2-7, with D maybe TRBD1 (6 bases). V was shortened by 2 bases and J by 2 bases, with 10 bases between the two germline ends. Germline V gene lookup returns CDR1 MNHEY and CDR2 SMNVEV (reference sequence). The CDR3 contains 14 residues.

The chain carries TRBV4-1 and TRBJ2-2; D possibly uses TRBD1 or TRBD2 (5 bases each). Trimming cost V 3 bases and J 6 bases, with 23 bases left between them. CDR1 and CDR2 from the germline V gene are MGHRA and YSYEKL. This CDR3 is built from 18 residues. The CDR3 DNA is TGCGCCAGCAGCCAGTTACCGGGACCCCTCAGAAGACCCGGGGAGCTGTTTTTT. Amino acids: CASSQLPGPLRRPGELFF.

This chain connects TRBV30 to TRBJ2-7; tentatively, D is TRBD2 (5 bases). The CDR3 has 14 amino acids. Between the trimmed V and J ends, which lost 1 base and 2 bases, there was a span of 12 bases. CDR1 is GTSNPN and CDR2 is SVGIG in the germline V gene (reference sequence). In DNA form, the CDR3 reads TGTGCCTGGAGTGGAGACGGGGAAGCCTACGAGCAGTACTTC. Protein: CAWSGDGEAYEQYF.